This T cell receptor beta chain was observed in a study of regulatory T cells in long-lasting Graves disease. Study overall: Patients with new Graves' disease had used antithyroid drugs below 3 months. The study's findings and limits: Possibly, accuracy suffered from the small sample size. Patients whose Graves' disease persisted exhibited lower TCR diversity than those newly diagnosed. Persistent disease preferred TRBV28, TRBJ1-2 and TRBJ2-5; new disease, TRBV20-1 and TRBJ2-1.

The CDR3 totals 17 residues. The V gene end was trimmed by 8 bases and the J gene end by 0 bases; junction bases not matched to a gene: 14. Time point in this sample: newly diagnosed GD, antithyroid drugs for less than 3 months. Generation of the TCR library employed RNA extracted from PBMCs. Assembly of TCR beta libraries relied on iRepertoire HTBI primers together with Arm-PCR of CDR3 regions. From the multiplex PCR reads, TCRdb called clonotypes with MiXCR, one entry per CDR3 protein. The sample has fewer than 350,000 distinct CDR3 sequences; approximately 20% are singletons. This clonotype was picked up many times. Its antigen is still unknown.

The origin of this receptor is a female donor with Graves disease. This chain connects TRBV12-3 or TRBV12-4 to TRBJ2-7; 9 bases line up with TRBD2. The specimen comprised peripheral blood mononuclear cells (PBMCs), sampled at new diagnosis, from a patient treated with antithyroid drugs. CDR3 in amino acids: CASVDGTSITSSYEQYF. In DNA, the CDR3 is TGTGCCAGCGTAGACGGGACTAGCATTACTTCCTCCTACGAGCAGTACTTC.